In this sample, the clone carrying this T cell receptor beta chain turned up many times. Its antigen is not known. The time point denotes: longitudinal time-point 2. These data are taken from a study of neurological immune-mediated disorders. The CDR3 contains 16 residues. J was trimmed by 0 bases and V by 5 bases; bases with no gene match: 7. Germline CDR1 is MDHEN and CDR2 is SYDVKM. The study's findings and limits: Expansion of TCR clones was greatest in HTLV-1-associated myelopathy and smallest in multiple sclerosis, where it fell below that of healthy controls.

In TCRdb, the 5' RACE reads were re-called with MiXCR into one record per CDR3 protein. The table records 70,000 to 95,000 distinct CDR3 sequences, around 13% of them present only once. The sequenced material came from PBMCs. The clonotype originates from a female donor with HTLV-1-associated myelopathy (HAM/TSP). V gene TRBV28 combines with J gene TRBJ2-1; 7 bases map to TRBD1. DNA for the CDR3: TGTGCCAGCAGTCCCCGACAGGGAAGCTCCTACAATGAGCAGTTCTTC. Protein product: CASSPRQGSSYNEQFF.